This record looks at one T cell receptor (beta chain) sequence and its context. The data are from a study of blood T cell repertoires in COVID-19. As handled by the study authors: Nucleated cell number was recorded as an estimate derived from reference gene primer amplification. Assay: immunoSEQ multiplex PCR; the TCRdb copy retains only in-frame clones and omits some. V, J and clone size are taken as reported in that table, and D and trimming were inferred from the DNA itself. There are some 220,000 clones in the sample; 85% occur only once, and roughly 5% lies in the top ten. The specimen was peripheral blood. The origin of this receptor is a man in his fifties with COVID-19, enrolled during active disease.

The CDR3 sequence: CASRLRLAGDGELFF. CDR3 coding DNA: TGTGCCAGCAGGCTTAGACTAGCGGGGGACGGGGAGCTGTTTTTT. This chain uses TRBV5-4 with TRBJ2-2, with 12 bases aligning to TRBD2. Germline CDR1 is SGHNT and CDR2 is YYREEE (reference sequence). The CDR3 runs to 15 residues. V shed 5 bases and J 7 bases; nucleotides not matched to a gene: 6.